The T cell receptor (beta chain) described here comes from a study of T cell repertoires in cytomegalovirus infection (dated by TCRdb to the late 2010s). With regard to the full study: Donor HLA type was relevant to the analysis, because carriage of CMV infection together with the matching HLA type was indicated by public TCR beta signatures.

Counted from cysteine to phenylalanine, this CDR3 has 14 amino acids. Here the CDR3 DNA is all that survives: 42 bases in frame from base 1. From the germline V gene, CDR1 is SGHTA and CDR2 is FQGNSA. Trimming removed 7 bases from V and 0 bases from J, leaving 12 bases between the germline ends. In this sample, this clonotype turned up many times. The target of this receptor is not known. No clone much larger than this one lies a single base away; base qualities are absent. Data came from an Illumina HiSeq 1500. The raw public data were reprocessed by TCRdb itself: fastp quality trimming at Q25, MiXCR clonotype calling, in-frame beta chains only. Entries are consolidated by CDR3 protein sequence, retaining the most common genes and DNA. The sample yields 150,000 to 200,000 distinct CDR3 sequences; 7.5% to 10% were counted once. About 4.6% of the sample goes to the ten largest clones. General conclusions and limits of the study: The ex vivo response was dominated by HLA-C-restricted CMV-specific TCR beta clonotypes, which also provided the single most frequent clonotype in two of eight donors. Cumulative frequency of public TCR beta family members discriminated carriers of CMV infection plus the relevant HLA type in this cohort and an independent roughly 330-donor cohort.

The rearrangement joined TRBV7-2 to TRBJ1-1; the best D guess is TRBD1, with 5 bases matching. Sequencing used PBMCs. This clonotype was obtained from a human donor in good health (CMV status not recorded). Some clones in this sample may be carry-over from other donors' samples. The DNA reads TGTGCCAGCATTGGACAAGCCTTGAACACTGAAGCTTTCTTT. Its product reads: CASIGQALNTEAFF.